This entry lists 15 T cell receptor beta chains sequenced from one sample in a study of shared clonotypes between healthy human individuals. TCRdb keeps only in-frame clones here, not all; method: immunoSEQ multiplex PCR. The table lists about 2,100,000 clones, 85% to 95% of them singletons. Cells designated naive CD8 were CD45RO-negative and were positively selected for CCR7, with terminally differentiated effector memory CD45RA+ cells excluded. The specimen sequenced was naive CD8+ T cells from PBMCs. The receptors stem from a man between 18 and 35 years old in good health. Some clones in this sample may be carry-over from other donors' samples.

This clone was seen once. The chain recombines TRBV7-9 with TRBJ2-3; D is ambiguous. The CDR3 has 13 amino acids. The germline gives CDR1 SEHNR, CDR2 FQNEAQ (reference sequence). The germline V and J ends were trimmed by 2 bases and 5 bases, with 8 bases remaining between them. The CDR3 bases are TGTGCCAGCAGCTTACCGTCAGGAGATACGCAGTATTTT. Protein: CASSLPSGDTQYF. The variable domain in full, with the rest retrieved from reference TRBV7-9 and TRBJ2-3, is DTGVSQNPRHKITKRGQNVTFRCDPISEHNRLYWYRQTLGQGPEFLTYFQNEAQLEKSRLLSDRFSAERPKGSFSTLEIQRTEQGDSAMYLCASSLPSGDTQYFGPGTRLTVL.

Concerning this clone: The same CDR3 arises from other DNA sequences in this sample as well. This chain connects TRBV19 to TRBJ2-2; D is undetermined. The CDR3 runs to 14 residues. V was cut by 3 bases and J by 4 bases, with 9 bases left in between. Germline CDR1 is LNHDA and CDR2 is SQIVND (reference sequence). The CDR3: CASSIGLGTGELFF. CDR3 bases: TGTGCCAGTAGTATCGGCTTGGGCACCGGGGAGCTGTTTTTT.

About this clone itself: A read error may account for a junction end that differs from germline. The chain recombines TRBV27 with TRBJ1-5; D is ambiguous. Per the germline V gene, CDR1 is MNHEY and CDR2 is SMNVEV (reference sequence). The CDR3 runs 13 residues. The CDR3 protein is CASSTTSDQPQHF. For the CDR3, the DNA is TGTGCCAGCAGTACAACTAGCGATCAGCCCCAGCATTTT.

The CDR3 sequence: CASSIGGWTGDTGELFF. CDR3 DNA sequence: TGTGCCAGTAGTATAGGGGGCTGGACGGGCGACACCGGGGAGCTGTTTTTT. The chain is built from TRBV19 and TRBJ2-2, with D tentatively TRBD1 (5 bases). Trimming took 1 base from V and 3 from J, leaving 15 bases between them. CDR1 is LNHDA, CDR2 SQIVND, per germline (reference sequence). This CDR3 spans 17 amino acids.

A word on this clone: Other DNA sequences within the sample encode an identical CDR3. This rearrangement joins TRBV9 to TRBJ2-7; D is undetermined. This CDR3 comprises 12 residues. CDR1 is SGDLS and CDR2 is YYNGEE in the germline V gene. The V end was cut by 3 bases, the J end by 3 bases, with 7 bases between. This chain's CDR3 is CASSATGYEQYF. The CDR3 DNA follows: TGTGCCAGCAGCGCGACTGGCTACGAGCAGTACTTC. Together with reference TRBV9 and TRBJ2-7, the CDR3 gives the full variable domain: DSGVTQTPKHLITATGQRVTLRCSPRSGDLSVYWYQQSLDQGLQFLIQYYNGEERAKGNILERFSAQQFPDLHSELNLSSLELGDSALYFCASSATGYEQYFGPGTRLTVT.

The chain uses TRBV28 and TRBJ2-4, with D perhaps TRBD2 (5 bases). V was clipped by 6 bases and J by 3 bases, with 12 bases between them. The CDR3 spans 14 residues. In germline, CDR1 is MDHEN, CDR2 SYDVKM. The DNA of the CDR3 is TGTGCCAGCAGCCGCAGACGGGACAAAAACATTCAGTACTTC. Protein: CASSRRRDKNIQYF.

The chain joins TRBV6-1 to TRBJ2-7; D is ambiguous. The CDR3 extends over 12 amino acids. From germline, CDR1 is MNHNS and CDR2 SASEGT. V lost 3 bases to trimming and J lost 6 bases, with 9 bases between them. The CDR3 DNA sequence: TGTGCCAGCAGTGACGCCAGTTTCGAGCAGTACTTC. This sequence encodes CASSDASFEQYF.

The CDR3 region is CASSLYGGNTIYF. CDR3 in DNA: TGTGCCAGCAGTTTGTACGGTGGAAACACCATATATTTT. The V gene is TRBV27, the J gene TRBJ1-3; no clear D gene. The ends were cut back, 3 bases at V and 3 bases at J, with 6 bases in the middle. The germline V gene encodes CDR1 MNHEY and CDR2 SMNVEV (reference sequence). There are 13 residues in the CDR3.

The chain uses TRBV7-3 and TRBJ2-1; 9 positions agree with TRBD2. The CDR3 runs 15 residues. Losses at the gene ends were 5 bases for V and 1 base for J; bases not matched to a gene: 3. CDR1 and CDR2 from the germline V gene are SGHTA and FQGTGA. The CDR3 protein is CASSLSGRSYNEQFF. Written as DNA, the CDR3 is TGTGCCAGCAGCCTTAGCGGGAGATCCTACAATGAGCAGTTCTTC. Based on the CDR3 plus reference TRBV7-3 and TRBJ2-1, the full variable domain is GAGVSQTPSNKVTEKGKYVELRCDPISGHTALYWYRQSLGQGPEFLIYFQGTGAADDSGLPNDRFFAVRPEGSVSTLKIQRTERGDSAVYLCASSLSGRSYNEQFFGPGTRLTVL.

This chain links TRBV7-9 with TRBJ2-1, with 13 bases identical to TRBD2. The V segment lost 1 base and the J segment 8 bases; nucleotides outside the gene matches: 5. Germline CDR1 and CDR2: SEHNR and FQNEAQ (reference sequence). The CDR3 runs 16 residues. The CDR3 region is CASSLVLAGGRDEQFF. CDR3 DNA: TGTGCCAGCAGCTTAGTACTAGCGGGAGGGCGGGATGAGCAGTTCTTC.

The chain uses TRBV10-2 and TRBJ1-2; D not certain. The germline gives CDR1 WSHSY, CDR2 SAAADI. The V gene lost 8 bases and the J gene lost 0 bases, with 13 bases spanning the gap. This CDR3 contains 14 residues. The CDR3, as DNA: TGCGCCAGCCTGACTGGTAGCCCTAACTATGGCTACACCTTC. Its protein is CASLTGSPNYGYTF.

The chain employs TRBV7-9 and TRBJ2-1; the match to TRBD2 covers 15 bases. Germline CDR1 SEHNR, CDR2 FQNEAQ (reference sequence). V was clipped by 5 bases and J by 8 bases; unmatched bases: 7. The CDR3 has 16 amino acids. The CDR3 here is CASSETGTSGGHEQFF. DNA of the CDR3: TGTGCCAGCAGCGAAACCGGGACTAGCGGGGGGCATGAGCAGTTCTTC. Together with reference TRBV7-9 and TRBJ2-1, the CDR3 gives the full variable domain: DTGVSQNPRHKITKRGQNVTFRCDPISEHNRLYWYRQTLGQGPEFLTYFQNEAQLEKSRLLSDRFSAERPKGSFSTLEIQRTEQGDSAMYLCASSETGTSGGHEQFFGPGTRLTVL.

The DNA for the CDR3 is TGTGCCAGCAGCCTCGGGACCGCTACGAGGCAGTACTTC. Amino acid sequence: CASSLGTATRQYF. The chain joins TRBV14 to TRBJ2-7; the D gene could be TRBD1 or TRBD2 (5 bases each). Germline assignment: CDR1 SGHDN and CDR2 FVKESK. CDR3 size: 13 residues. The V end was cut by 4 bases, the J end by 9 bases, with 16 bases between.

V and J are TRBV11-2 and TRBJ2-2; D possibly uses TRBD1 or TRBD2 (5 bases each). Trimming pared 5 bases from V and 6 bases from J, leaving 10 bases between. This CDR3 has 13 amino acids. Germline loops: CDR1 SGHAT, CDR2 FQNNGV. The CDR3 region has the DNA TGTGCCAGCAGCCAGAGGGGAGCCGGGGAGCTGTTTTTT. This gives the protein CASSQRGAGELFF.

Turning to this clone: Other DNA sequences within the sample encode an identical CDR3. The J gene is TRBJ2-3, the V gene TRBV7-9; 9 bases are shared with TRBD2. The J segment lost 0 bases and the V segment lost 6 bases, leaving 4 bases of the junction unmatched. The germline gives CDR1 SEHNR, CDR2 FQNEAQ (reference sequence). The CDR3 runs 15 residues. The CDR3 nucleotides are TGTGCCAGCAGTCCTAGCGGGGTTAGCACAGATACGCAGTATTTT. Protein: CASSPSGVSTDTQYF.